The clone carrying this TCR beta chain turned up a few times. What it binds is not known. As for treatment: oral pan-JAK inhibitor, 5-10 mg twice daily. TCR sequencing used cDNA made by reverse transcription of extracted RNA. TCRdb's table, derived via immunoSEQ multiplex PCR, lists solely in-frame clones and lacks some. Counted here are roughly 120,000 clones, around three fifths occurring once; the ten biggest clones make up 10% to 15%. This specimen comes from a study of CD8+ T cells in alopecia areata. Study details: Percent of scalp involved defined treated patients' severity scores.

V was shortened by 2 bases and J by 8 bases, with 11 bases between the two germline ends. Germline V gene data show CDR1 as SGHNT and CDR2 as YYREEE (reference sequence). The CDR3 totals 13 residues. Study conclusions and caveats: Resident alphabeta T-cell populations of normal skin are likewise subject to sequencing in scalp samples. The treated group had a single nonresponder, limiting CD8+ expansion-response conclusions. More clonal than normal scalp was lesional scalp, particularly alopecia totalis/universalis.

The TCR comes from a human donor with alopecia areata. V is TRBV5-4 and J is TRBJ2-1; D may be TRBD2 (7 bases). This sample comprised CD8+ T cells sorted from blood, obtained at week 24, from a patient treated with tofacitinib. CDR3 bases: TGTGCCAGCAGCTTTGGCGGGGGCTATGAGCAGTTCTTC. It codes for CASSFGGGYEQFF.